The TCR beta chain under discussion was sequenced for a study of molecular identifiers for immune sequencing clone quantification. General study points: Clones exceeding 20 RNA copies carried over 99% of effector molecules but under 1% of naive-cell molecules. Sharing of a barcode by identical TCR molecules could cause highly expanded clone sizes to be underestimated.

In germline, CDR1 is SNHLY, CDR2 FYNNEI. Trimming at V came to 1 base and at J to 3 bases, leaving 14 bases not matched to a gene. This CDR3 has 19 residues. A single count supports this clonotype. Its antigen is as yet unknown. Previously described methods with listed TCR primers produced the bulk TCR libraries. Each CDR3 protein is one row after TCRdb ran MiXCR on the PCR reads. The sample carries about 630,000 distinct CDR3 sequences, about 25% recorded once. The sequenced sample was naive CD8+ T cells from blood, with Jurkat cell RNA spiked in. This sample's subset: FACS-sorted CD8+CD4-CCR7+CD45RA+ naive T cells. The chain carries TRBV2 and TRBJ1-5, with 8 nucleotides matching TRBD1. The source of this sequence is a human donor in good health. Some libraries in this study had Jurkat cell RNA spiked in. The CDR3 nucleotides are TGTGCCAGCAGTGAAGGGACAGGGTATTTTAGGGGAACCAATCAGCCCCAGCATTTT. It codes for CASSEGTGYFRGTNQPQHF.